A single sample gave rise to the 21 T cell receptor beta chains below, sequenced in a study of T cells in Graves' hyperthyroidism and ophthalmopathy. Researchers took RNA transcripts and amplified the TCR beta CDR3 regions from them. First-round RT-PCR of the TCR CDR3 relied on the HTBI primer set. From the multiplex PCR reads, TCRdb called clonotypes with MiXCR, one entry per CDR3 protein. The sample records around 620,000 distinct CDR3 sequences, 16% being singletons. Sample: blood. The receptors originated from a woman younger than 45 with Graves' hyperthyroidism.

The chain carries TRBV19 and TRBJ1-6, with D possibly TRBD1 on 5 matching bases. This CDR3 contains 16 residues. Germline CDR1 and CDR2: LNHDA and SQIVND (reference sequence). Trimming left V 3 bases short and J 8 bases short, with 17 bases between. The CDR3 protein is CASSISGTDVHSPLHF. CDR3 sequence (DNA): TGTGCCAGTAGTATCTCGGGGACGGACGTTCATTCACCCCTCCACTTT.

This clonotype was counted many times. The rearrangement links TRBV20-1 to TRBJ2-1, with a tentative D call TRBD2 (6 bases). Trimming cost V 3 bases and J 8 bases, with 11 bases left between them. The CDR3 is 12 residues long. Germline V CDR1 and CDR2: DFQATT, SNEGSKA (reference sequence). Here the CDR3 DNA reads TGCAGTGCTAGCGGGAGCGCTTATGAGCAGTTCTTC. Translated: CSASGSAYEQFF.

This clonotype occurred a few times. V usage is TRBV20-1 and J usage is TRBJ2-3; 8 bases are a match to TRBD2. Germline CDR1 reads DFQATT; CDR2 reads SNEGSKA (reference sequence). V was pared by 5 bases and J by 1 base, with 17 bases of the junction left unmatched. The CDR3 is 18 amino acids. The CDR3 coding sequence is TGCAGTGCTTCCGGTTTTGCGGGAGGTTCTCTTGGCACAGATACGCAGTATTTT. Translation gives CSASGFAGGSLGTDTQYF.

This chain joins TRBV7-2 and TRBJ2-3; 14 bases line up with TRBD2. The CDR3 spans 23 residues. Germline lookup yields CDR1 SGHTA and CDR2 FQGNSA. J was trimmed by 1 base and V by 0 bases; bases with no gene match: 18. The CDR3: CASSLAPTGSGLAGVERTDTQYF. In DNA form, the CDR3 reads TGTGCCAGCAGCTTAGCCCCCACGGGCTCGGGACTAGCGGGAGTGGAGCGCACAGATACGCAGTATTTT.

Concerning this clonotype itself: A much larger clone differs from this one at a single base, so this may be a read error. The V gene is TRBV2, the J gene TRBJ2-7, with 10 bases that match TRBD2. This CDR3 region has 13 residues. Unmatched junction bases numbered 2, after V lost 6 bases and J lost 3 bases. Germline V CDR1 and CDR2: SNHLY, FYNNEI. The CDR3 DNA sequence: TGTGCCAGCAGATCTAGCGGGAGCTACGAGCAGTACTTC. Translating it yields CASRSSGSYEQYF.

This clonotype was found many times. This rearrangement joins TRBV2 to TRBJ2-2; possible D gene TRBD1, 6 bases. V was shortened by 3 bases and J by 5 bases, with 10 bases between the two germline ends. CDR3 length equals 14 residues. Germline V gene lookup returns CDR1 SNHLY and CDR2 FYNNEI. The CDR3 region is CASSDRGSTGELFF. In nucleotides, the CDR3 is TGTGCCAGCAGTGACAGGGGAAGTACCGGGGAGCTGTTTTTT.

The CDR3 loop is CASSHSGAPSTEAFF. The CDR3 DNA sequence: TGTGCCAGCAGCCATTCCGGGGCCCCCAGCACTGAAGCTTTCTTT. The chain combines TRBV9 with TRBJ1-1, with a tentative D call TRBD1 (5 bases). Germline CDR1 SGDLS, CDR2 YYNGEE. Trimming took off 4 bases at V and 4 bases at J, with 17 bases between the two ends. This CDR3 has 15 residues.

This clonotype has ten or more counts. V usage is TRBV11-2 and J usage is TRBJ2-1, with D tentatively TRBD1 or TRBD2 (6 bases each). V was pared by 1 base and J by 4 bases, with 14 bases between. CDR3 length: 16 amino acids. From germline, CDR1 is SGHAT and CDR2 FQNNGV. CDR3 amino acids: CASSLAGAIGYNEQFF. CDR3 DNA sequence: TGTGCCAGCAGCTTAGCGGGGGCCATAGGTTACAATGAGCAGTTCTTC.

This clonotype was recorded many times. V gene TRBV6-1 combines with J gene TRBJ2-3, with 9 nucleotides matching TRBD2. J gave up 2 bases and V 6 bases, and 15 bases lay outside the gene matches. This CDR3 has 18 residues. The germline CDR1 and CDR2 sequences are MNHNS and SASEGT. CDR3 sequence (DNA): TGTGCCAGCAGGGATAGAGCGGGAGGCCCCCTCGACACAGATACGCAGTATTTT. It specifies CASRDRAGGPLDTDTQYF.

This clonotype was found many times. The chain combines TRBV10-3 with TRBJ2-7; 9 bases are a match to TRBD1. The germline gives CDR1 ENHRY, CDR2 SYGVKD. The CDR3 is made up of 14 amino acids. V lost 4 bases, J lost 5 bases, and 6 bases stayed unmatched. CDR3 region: CAISAGQGWDEQYF. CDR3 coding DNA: TGTGCCATCAGTGCGGGACAGGGCTGGGACGAGCAGTACTTC.

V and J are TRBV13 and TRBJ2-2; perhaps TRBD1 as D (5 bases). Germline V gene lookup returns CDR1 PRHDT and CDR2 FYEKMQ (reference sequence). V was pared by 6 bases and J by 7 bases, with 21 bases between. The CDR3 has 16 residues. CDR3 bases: TGTGCCAGCAGTTCCGACAGCCTTCTTGTCGGCGGGGAGCTGTTTTTT. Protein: CASSSDSLLVGGELFF.

The CDR3 spells CASSPRLGLAGGRNTQYF. CDR3 in DNA: TGTGCCAGCAGCCCCCGCCTGGGACTAGCGGGAGGGCGGAATACGCAGTATTTT. V gene TRBV5-6 combines with J gene TRBJ2-3; 16 nucleotides match TRBD2. The V gene's germline CDR1 is SGHDT and CDR2 YYEEEE. The trim removed 4 bases at V and 7 bases at J, leaving 12 bases unmatched. The CDR3 extends over 18 amino acids.

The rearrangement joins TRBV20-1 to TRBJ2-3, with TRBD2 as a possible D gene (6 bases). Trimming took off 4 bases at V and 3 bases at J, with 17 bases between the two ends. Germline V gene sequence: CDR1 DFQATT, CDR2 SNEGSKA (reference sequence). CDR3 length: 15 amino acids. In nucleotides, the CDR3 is TGCAGTGCTACCTCCTTAGCGGATGGGACAGATACGCAGTATTTT. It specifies CSATSLADGTDTQYF.

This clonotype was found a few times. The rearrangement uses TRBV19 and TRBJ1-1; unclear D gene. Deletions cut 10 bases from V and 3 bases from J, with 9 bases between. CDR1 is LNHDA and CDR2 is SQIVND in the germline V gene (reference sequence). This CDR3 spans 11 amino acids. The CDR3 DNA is TGTGCCACATCAGGATACACTGAAGCTTTCTTT. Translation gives CATSGYTEAFF.

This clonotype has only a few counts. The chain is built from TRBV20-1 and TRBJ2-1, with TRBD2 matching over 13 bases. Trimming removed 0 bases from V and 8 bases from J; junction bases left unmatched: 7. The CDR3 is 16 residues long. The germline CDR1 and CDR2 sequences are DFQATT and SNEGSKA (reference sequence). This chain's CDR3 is CSARDELAGGMDEQFF. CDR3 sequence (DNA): TGCAGTGCTAGAGACGAACTAGCGGGAGGGATGGATGAGCAGTTCTTC.

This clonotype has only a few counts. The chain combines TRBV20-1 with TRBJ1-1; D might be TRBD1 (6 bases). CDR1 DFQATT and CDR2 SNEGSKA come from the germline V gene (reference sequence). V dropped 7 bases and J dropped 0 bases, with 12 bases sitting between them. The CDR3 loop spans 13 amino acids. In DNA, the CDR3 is TGCAGTGTCCGACAGGCTATGAACACTGAAGCTTTCTTT. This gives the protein CSVRQAMNTEAFF.

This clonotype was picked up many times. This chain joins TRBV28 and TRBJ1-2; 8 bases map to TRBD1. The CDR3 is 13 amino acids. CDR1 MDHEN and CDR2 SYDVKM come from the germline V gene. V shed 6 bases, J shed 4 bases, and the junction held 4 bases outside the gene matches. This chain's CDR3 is CASRTTGVYGYTF. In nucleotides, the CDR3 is TGTGCCAGCAGAACGACAGGGGTCTATGGCTACACCTTC.

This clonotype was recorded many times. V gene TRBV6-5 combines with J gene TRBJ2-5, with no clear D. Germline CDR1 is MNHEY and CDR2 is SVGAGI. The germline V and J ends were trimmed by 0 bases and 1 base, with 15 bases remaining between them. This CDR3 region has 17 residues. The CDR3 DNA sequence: TGTGCCAGCAGTTACTCGAGTTCAGGAGAGCCCCAAGAGACCCAGTACTTC. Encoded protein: CASSYSSSGEPQETQYF.

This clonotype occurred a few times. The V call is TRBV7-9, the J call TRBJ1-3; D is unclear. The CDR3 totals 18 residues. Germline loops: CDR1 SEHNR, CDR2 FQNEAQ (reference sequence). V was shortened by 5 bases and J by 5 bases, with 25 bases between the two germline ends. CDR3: CASSHSGSKISNRNTIYF. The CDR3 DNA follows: TGTGCCAGCAGCCACTCCGGCTCCAAAATTTCGAATAGAAACACCATATATTTT.

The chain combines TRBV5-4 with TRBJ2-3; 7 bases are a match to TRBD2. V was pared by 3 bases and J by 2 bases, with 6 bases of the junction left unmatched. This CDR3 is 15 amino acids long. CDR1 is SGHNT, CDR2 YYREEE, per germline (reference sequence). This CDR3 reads CASSYPSGITDTQYF. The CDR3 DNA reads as TGTGCCAGCAGCTACCCTAGCGGAATCACAGATACGCAGTATTTT.

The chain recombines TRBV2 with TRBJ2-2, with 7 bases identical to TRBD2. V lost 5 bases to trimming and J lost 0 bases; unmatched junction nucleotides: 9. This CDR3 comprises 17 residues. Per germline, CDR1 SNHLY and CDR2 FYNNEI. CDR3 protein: CASSSSRLAANTGELFF. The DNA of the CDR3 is TGTGCCAGCAGTTCTTCCCGACTAGCAGCGAACACCGGGGAGCTGTTTTTT.